This T cell receptor beta chain is from a study of T cells in localized non-small cell lung cancer. The study's findings and limits: One tumor region alone was sequenced, and heterogeneity therefore remains possible.

In its sample, this clone ranks as medium-sized (0.01 to 0.1%). Antigen: not known. The germline V gene has CDR1 SGHNT and CDR2 YENEEA. V lost 1 base and J 7 bases, leaving 11 bases between the germline ends. This CDR3 is built from 14 residues. Sequenced by immunoSEQ multiplex PCR; TCRdb stores in-frame clones only, minus some. Here the sample spans some 10,000 clones, under 50% being singletons. The gene calls are TRBV11-3 and TRBJ2-1; TRBD1 might be the D (6 bases). The receptor comes from a woman aged 40-69 years with stage I lung adenocarcinoma. The sample was lymph node tissue, taken before any cancer treatment. CDR3 residues: CASSLVAGENEQFF. DNA of the CDR3: TGTGCCAGCAGCTTAGTTGCAGGGGAGAATGAGCAGTTCTTC.